The source of this TCR beta chain is a study of T cells in Graves' hyperthyroidism and ophthalmopathy. With respect to this clonotype: Its target is unknown.

Diagnosis of hyperthyroidism was new in patients aged 18 to 65, and its duration was under 2 months. Diagnosis rested on symptoms, serum thyroxine and TRAb, thyroid ultrasound, and orbital computed tomography. TCR beta CDR3 regions were amplified from RNA. The TCR CDR3 was amplified in a first-round RT-PCR using the HTBI primer set. MiXCR was run by TCRdb on the multiplex PCR reads, yielding one entry per CDR3 protein. The profile shows fewer than 400,000 distinct CDR3 sequences, around 16% of them singletons. The V gene end was trimmed by 5 bases and the J gene end by 8 bases; junction bases not matched to a gene: 5. Looked up from germline, CDR1 is PRHDT and CDR2 is FYEKMQ (reference sequence). The CDR3 is 13 residues long. Study outcomes and limitations: Ophthalmopathy was model-predicted a median about 6.9 months pre-onset.

The receptor's source is a woman younger than 30 with Graves' hyperthyroidism that later progressed to Graves' ophthalmopathy. The sample comprised blood. V is TRBV13 and J is TRBJ2-1; 8 bases line up with TRBD2. CDR3 in amino acids: CASSILAVDEQFF. The DNA of the CDR3 is TGTGCCAGCAGCATACTAGCGGTCGATGAGCAGTTCTTC.